This T cell receptor (beta chain) was recovered during a study of CD8+CD57+ T cells in acquired aplastic anemia. Turning to the study itself: The mean DNA yield obtained from sorted CD4+ and CD8+ cells came to around 3 ug. The study's findings and limits: Patients versus controls showed no significant CD8+ Simpson's diversity difference.

Patients who underwent sequencing had shown CD8+CD57+ cell expansion by flow cytometry. Diagnosis of severe acquired aplastic anemia applied to all patients. TCR beta VDJ and CDR3 were profiled, and genomic DNA was the template. Using its own MiXCR run on the reads, TCRdb lists one record per CDR3 protein. The data contain 130,000 or so distinct CDR3 sequences, less than 50% of them singletons. V lost 6 bases to trimming and J lost 2 bases, with 16 bases between them. The CDR3 is 15 amino acids. Germline V lookup: CDR1 ENHRY, CDR2 SYGVKD. In this sample, this clonotype turned up many times. Antigen specificity is unknown.

Sequences were obtained from sorted CD4+, CD8+, or CD8+CD57+ T cells (not recorded which) from PBMCs. The clonotype originates from a human donor with aplastic anemia. J is TRBJ1-1 and V is TRBV10-3; the D gene is possibly TRBD1 (6 bases). CDR3 loop: CAIRPSRGANTEAFF. CDR3 nucleotides: TGTGCCATCAGACCCTCCAGGGGCGCAAACACTGAAGCTTTCTTT.